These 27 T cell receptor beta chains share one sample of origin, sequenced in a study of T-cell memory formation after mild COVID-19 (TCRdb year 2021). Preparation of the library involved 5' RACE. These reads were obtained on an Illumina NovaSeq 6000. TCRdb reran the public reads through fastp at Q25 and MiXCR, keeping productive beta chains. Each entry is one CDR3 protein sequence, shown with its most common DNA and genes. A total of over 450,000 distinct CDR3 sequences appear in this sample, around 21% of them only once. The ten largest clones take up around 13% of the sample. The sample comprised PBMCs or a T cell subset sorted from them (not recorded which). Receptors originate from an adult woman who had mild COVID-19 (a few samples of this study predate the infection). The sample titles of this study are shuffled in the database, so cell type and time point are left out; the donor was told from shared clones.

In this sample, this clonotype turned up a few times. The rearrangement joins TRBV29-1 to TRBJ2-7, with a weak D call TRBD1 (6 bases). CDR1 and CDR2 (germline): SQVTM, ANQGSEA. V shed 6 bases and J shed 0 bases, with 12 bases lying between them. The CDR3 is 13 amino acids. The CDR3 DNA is TGCAGCGTGGTGACAGGCGTCTCCTACGAGCAGTACTTC. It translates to CSVVTGVSYEQYF.

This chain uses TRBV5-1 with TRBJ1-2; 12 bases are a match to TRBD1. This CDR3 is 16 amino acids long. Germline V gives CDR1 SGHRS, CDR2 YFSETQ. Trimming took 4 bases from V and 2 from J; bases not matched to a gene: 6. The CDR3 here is CASSPGQGAPNYGYTF. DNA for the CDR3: TGCGCCAGCAGCCCGGGACAGGGGGCGCCCAACTATGGCTACACCTTC.

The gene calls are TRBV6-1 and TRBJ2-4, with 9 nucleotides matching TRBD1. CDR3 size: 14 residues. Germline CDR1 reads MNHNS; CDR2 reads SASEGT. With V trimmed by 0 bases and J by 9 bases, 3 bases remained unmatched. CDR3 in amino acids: CASSEAGQGTIQYF. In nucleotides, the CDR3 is TGTGCCAGCAGTGAAGCCGGACAGGGGACCATTCAGTACTTC.

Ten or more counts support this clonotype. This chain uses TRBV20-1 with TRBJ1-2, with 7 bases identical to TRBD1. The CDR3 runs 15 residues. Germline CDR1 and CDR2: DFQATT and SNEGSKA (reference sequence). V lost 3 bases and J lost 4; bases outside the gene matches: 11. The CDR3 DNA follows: TGCAGTGCTAGTCCGCGGGACAGCACCTTCTATGGCTACACCTTC. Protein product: CSASPRDSTFYGYTF.

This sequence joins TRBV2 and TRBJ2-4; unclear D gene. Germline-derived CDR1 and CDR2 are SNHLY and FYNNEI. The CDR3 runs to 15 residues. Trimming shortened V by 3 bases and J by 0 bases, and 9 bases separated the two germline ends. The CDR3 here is CASSDLRLAKNIQYF. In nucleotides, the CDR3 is TGTGCCAGCAGTGATCTCCGATTAGCCAAAAACATTCAGTACTTC.

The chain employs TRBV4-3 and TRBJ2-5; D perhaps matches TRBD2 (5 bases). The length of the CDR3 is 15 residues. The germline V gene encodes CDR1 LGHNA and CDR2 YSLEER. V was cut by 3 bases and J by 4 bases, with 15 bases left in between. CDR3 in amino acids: CASSHAAETTETQYF. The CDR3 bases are TGCGCCAGCAGCCACGCAGCGGAGACCACAGAGACCCAGTACTTC.

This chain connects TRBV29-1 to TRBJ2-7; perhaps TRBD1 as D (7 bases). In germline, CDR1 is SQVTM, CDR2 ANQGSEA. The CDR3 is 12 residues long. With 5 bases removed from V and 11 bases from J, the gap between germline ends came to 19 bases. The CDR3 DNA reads TGCAGCGTTCGATGGCAGGGGGGAATTGAGTACTTC. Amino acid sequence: CSVRWQGGIEYF.

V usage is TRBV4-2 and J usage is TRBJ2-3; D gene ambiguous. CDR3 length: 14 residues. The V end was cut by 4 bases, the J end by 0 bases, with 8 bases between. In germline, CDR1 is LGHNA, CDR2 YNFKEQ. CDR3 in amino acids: CASSPQESTDTQYF. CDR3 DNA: TGTGCCAGCAGCCCCCAGGAAAGCACAGATACGCAGTATTTT.

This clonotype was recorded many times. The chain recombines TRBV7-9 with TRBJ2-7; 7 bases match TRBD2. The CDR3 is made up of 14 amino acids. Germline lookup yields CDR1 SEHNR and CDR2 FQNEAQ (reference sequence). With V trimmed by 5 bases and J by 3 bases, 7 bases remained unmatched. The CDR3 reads CASSPSGTSYEQYF. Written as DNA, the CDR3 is TGTGCCAGCAGCCCCAGCGGGACCAGCTACGAGCAGTACTTC. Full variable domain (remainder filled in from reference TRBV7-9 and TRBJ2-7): DTGVSQNPRHKITKRGQNVTFRCDPISEHNRLYWYRQTLGQGPEFLTYFQNEAQLEKSRLLSDRFSAERPKGSFSTLEIQRTEQGDSAMYLCASSPSGTSYEQYFGPGTRLTVT.

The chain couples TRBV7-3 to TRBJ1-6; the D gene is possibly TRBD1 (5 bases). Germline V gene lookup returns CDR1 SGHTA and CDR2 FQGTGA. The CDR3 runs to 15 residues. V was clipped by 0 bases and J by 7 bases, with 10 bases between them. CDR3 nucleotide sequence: TGTGCCAGCAGCTTAACGTTCGGGGGAAATTCACCCCTCCACTTT. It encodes CASSLTFGGNSPLHF.

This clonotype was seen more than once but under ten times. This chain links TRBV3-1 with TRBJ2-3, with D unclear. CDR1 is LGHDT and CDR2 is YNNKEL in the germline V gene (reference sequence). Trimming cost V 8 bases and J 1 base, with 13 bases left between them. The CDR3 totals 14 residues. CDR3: CASGGAPGTDTQYF. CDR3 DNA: TGTGCCAGCGGCGGTGCCCCTGGCACAGATACGCAGTATTTT.

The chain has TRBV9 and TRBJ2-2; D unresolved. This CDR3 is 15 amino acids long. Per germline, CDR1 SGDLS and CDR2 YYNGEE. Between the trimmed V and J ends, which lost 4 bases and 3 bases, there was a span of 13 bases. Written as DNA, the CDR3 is TGTGCCAGCAGCCCCCCTGACCAGTACACCGGGGAGCTGTTTTTT. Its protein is CASSPPDQYTGELFF.

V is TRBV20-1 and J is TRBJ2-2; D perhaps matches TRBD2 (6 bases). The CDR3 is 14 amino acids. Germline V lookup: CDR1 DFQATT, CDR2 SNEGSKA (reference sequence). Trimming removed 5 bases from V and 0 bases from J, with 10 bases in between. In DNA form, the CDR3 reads TGCAGTGCTTTCCGGGACTCGAACACCGGGGAGCTGTTTTTT. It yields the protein CSAFRDSNTGELFF.

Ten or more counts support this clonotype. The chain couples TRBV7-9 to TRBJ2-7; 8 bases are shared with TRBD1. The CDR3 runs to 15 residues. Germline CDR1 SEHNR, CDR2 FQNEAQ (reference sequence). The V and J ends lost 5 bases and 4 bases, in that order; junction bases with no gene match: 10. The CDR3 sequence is CASSPTDRGPYEQYF. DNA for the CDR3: TGTGCCAGCAGCCCTACTGACAGGGGTCCTTACGAGCAGTACTTC.

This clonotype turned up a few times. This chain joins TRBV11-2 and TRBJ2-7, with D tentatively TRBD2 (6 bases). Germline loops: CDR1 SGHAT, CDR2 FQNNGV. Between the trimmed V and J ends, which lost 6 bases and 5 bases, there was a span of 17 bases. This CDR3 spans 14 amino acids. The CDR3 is CASRKAEGVHEQYF. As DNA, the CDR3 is TGTGCCAGCAGAAAAGCGGAGGGTGTACACGAGCAGTACTTC.

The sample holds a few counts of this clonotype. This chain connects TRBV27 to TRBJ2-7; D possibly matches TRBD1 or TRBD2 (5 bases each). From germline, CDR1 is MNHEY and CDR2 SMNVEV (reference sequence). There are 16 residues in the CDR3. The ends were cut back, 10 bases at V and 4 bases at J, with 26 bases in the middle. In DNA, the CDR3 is TGTGCCACAGGGAATAGGGAGAGCGCCCCATTGTACGAGCAGTACTTC. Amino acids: CATGNRESAPLYEQYF.

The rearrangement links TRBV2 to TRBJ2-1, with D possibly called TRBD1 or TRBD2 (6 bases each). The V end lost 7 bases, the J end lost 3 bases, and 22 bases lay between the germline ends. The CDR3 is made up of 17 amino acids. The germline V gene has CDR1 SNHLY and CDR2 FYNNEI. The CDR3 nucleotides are TGTGCCAGCACCGAGGTTGGAGGAGGGGGTTTCTACAATGAGCAGTTCTTC. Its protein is CASTEVGGGGFYNEQFF.

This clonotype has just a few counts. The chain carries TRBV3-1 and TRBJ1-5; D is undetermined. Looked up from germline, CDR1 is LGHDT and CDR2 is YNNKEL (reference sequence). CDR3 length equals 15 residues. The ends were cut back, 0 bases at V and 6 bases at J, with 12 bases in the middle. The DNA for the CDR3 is TGTGCCAGCAGCCAAGATTGGCGGGTTAGTCAGCCCCAGCATTTT. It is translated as CASSQDWRVSQPQHF.

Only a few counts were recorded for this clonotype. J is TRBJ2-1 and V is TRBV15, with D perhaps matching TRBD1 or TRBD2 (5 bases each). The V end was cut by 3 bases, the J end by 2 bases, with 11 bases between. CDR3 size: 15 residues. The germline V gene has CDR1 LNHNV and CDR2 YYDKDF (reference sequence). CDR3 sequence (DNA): TGTGCCACCAGCAGTGTGGGGGTTGCCTACAATGAGCAGTTCTTC. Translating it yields CATSSVGVAYNEQFF.

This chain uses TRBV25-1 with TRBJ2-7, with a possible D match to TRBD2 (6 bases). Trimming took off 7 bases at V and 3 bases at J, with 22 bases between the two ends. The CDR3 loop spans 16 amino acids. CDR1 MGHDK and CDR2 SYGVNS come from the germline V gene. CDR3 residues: CASKAPVRGGRYEQYF. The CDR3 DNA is TGTGCCAGCAAGGCACCCGTTCGCGGAGGGCGCTACGAGCAGTACTTC.

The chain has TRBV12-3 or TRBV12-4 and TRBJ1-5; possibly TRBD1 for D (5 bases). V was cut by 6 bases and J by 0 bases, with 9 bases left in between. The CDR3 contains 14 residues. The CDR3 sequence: CASRGGNSNQPQHF. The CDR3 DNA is TGTGCCAGCAGGGGGGGGAATAGCAATCAGCCCCAGCATTTT.

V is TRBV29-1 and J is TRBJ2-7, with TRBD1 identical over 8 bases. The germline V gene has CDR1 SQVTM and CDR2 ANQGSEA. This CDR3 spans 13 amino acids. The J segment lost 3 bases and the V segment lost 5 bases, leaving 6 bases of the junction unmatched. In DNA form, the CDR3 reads TGCAGCGTTATGAGGACAGGGAACTACGAGCAGTACTTC. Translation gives CSVMRTGNYEQYF.

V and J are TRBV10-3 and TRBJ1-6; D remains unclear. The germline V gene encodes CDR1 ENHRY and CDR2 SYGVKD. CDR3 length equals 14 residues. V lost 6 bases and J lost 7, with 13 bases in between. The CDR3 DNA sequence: TGTGCCATCAGCGAGGGCAGAAGGAATTCACCCCTCCACTTT. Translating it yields CAISEGRRNSPLHF.

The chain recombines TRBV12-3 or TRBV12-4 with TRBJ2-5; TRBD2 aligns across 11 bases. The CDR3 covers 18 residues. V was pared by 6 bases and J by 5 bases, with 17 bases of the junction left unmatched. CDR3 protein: CASSSARLAGPGGETQYF. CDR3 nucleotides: TGTGCCAGCAGCTCCGCCCGACTAGCGGGGCCTGGGGGCGAGACCCAGTACTTC.

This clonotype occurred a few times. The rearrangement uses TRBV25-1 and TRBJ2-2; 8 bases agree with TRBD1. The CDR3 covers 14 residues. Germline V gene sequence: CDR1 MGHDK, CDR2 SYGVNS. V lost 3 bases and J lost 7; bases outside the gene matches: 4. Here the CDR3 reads CASSDRGPGGELFF. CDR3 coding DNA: TGTGCCAGCAGTGACAGGGGGCCAGGCGGGGAGCTGTTTTTT.

The CDR3 here is CASSLGTGHTEAFF. Written as DNA, the CDR3 is TGTGCCAGCAGCCTCGGGACAGGGCACACTGAAGCTTTCTTT. The chain links TRBV7-2 to TRBJ1-1, with 9 positions matching TRBD1. Germline V lookup: CDR1 SGHTA, CDR2 FQGNSA. The CDR3 sequence is 14 residues long. Trimming at V came to 5 bases and at J to 3 bases, leaving 4 bases not matched to a gene. Variable domain in full (rest from reference TRBV7-2 and TRBJ1-1): GAGVSQSPSNKVTEKGKDVELRCDPISGHTALYWYRQSLGQGLEFLIYFQGNSAPDKSGLPSDRFSAERTGGSVSTLTIQRTQQEDSAVYLCASSLGTGHTEAFFGQGTRLTVV.

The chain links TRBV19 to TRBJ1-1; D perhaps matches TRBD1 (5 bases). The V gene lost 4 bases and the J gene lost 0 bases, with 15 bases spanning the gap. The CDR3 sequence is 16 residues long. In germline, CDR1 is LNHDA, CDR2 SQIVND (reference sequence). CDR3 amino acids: CASSTLLGGVNTEAFF. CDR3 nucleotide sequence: TGTGCCAGTAGTACCCTTCTAGGAGGGGTGAACACTGAAGCTTTCTTT.